The clone carrying this T cell receptor (beta chain) has a handful of counts. These data come from a study of TIL therapy for anti-PD-1-resistant metastatic lung cancer. This was the immunoSEQ v3 assay. The data were produced by immunoSEQ multiplex PCR, yet TCRdb's version contains in-frame clones alone and is incomplete. The data contain 55,000 or so clones, over 75% of them seen just once; the ten biggest clones take up 2.9%. The time point was: pre-treatment sample, taken before nivolumab and TIL therapy. Germline values: CDR1 MNHEY, CDR2 SVGAGI. The CDR3 sequence is 14 residues long. V lost 7 bases and J lost 0, with 10 bases in between.

The chain is built from TRBV6-5 and TRBJ1-3; maybe TRBD1 (5 bases). This clonotype was obtained from a person aged 30 to 80 with non-small cell lung cancer. Here the sequenced sample was blood, taken at baseline. CDR3 amino acids: CASTGLRSGNTIYF. In nucleotides, the CDR3 is TGTGCCAGCACGGGACTTCGCTCTGGAAACACCATATATTTT.